This entry describes one T cell receptor (beta chain). This clone was recorded once. Its binding antigen is unknown. It has no much larger one-base neighbor in the sample; base qualities were not kept. In Seattle, one collaborating source enrolled patients while the infection was active and tracked those patients longitudinally over the course of disease. Whole blood was collected in K2EDTA tubes by collaborating institutions according to the institutions' own protocols. For TCRbeta analysis, collaborators shipped samples as frozen whole blood, isolated PBMCs, or DNA extracted from either of those sample types. The CDR3, cysteine through phenylalanine, is 14 amino acids long. The CDR3 DNA has 42 bases and is translated from base 1. V is pared back by 5 bases and J by 7 bases, with 15 bases lying between the germline termini. CDR1 and CDR2, per the germline V gene (reference sequence), are SEHNR and FQNEAQ.

These data originate in a study of blood T cell repertoires in COVID-19 (dated by TCRdb to about 2020). Turning to the overall study: Samples covering the acute and convalescent phases of COVID-19 were provided by collaborators in the United States, Italy and Spain. Subjects who had been exposed to COVID-19, were actively infected with it, or had recovered from it provided the deeply sampled blood TCRbeta repertoires that made up the dataset. Nearly every sample came with metadata listing a de-identified subject ID, COVID-19 status, age in years and sex. The repertoires were made available in a free public database intended to serve as a resource for research on the immune response to SARS-CoV-2. Where HLA class I and class II types were available, the types were taken from metadata supplied by the sample provider, not from assay-based typing. Samples were obtained from the ongoing ImmuneRACE study (first 160 participants) and from over a thousand subjects provided by 6 global collaborators. The material from the prospective study consisted of cDNA or gDNA derived from T cells, B-cell-depleted T cells, or PBMCs.

Study-level results and caveats: How much clinical and demographic metadata was included differed by source and by participant, and the metadata was provided uncurated.

TCRbeta CDR3 regions were amplified from genomic DNA by means of the immunoSEQ Assay, a bias-controlled multiplex PCR. Processing in the source paper ran as follows. The number of nucleated cells in each sample was estimated from the amplification of reference gene primers within the assay. To quantify the absolute abundance of each unique TCRbeta CDR3 rearrangement, sequence reads were collapsed and filtered. Productive Simpson clonality was computed per sample as the square root of Simpson's diversity index over productive rearrangements. TCRdb's version of the immuneACCESS table is confined to in-frame rearrangements and falls short of the full clone set. An unresolved V gene accounts for under half of the shortfall where checked; the remainder is of unknown origin. That table gives V, J and clone size, and the DNA gave D and trimming. The sample profile shows 28,000 or so clones; nearly 90% of them were found once. The ten biggest clones cover 7.9% of the sample.

The receptor's source is a man aged 55 to 70 with COVID-19, enrolled during active disease. The rearranged segments are TRBV7-9 and TRBJ1-5; no D gene can be assigned with confidence. The source material was peripheral blood. CDR3 loop: CASSHSSSLQPQHF. The DNA sequence is as follows: TGTGCCAGCAGCCACAGCAGTTCTCTCCAGCCCCAGCATTTT.